These 15 T cell receptor beta chains came from one sample sequenced in a study of CD8+ T cells in alopecia areata. The treatment: oral pan-JAK inhibitor, 5-10 mg twice daily. Extracted from the samples, RNA was reverse transcribed into cDNA to serve as the sequencing template. Clones were read by immunoSEQ multiplex PCR, and TCRdb kept only the in-frame ones, dropping some. The data contain 210,000 or so clones, 66% of them seen just once; the ten biggest clones take up 0.95% to 1.5%. The specimen was CD4+ T cells sorted from blood, collected at week 44, from a patient treated with tofacitinib. All receptors come from a human donor with alopecia areata.

The chain couples TRBV2 to TRBJ2-3; weak D call: TRBD2 (5 bases). CDR3 length: 15 residues. Germline-derived CDR1 and CDR2 are SNHLY and FYNNEI. The V and J ends lost 2 bases and 7 bases respectively, with 16 bases between them. In DNA, the CDR3 is TGTGCCAGCAGTGAAAGGCCCGACTACCCCCATACGCAGTATTTT. Its protein is CASSERPDYPHTQYF.

The gene calls are TRBV2 and TRBJ1-2, with TRBD1 matching over 7 bases. J lost 13 bases, V lost 5 bases, and 10 bases had no gene match. In germline, CDR1 is SNHLY, CDR2 FYNNEI. The CDR3 consists of 12 residues. The CDR3 DNA is TGTGCCAGCAGTTCGGGACAGCCTAAGTCCACCTTC. Translation: CASSSGQPKSTF.

The chain couples TRBV29-1 to TRBJ2-6; 8 bases agree with TRBD2. The germline CDR1 and CDR2 sequences are SQVTM and ANQGSEA. The CDR3 extends over 14 amino acids. Trimming took 7 bases from V and 1 from J; bases not matched to a gene: 3. The CDR3 nucleotides read TGCAGCGCGGGAGGGGTTTCTGGGGCCAACGTCCTGACTTTC. Translation gives CSAGGVSGANVLTF.

About this clone: A junction boundary mismatches the germline segment, possibly from a read error. The J gene is TRBJ2-2, the V gene TRBV25-1, with a possible D match to TRBD1 (6 bases). Germline assignment: CDR1 MGHDK and CDR2 SYGVNS. The CDR3 consists of 14 residues. The CDR3 spells CASKETGATGELFF. DNA of the CDR3: TGTGCAAGCAAGGAGACAGGAGCCACCGGGGAGCTGTTTTTT.

This clone was picked up a small number of times. At the DNA level, this CDR3 is encoded by other sequences in the same sample as well. The V call is TRBV7-2, the J call TRBJ1-5; TRBD1 might be the D (6 bases). The germline V and J ends were trimmed by 3 bases and 6 bases, with 9 bases remaining between them. The CDR3 has 13 amino acids. Germline V gene sequence: CDR1 SGHTA, CDR2 FQGNSA. The CDR3 is CASSFRGGQPQHF. CDR3 in DNA: TGTGCCAGCAGCTTTCGAGGGGGTCAGCCCCAGCATTTT.

This clone was counted between two and nine times. This chain joins TRBV5-1 and TRBJ2-3; TRBD2 matches at 9 bases. This CDR3 comprises 15 residues. The V segment lost 9 bases and the J segment 4 bases; nucleotides outside the gene matches: 12. Germline V lookup: CDR1 SGHRS, CDR2 YFSETQ. Here the CDR3 DNA reads TGCGCCACCCGACCCCGGGGACTAGCATCAGATACGCAGTATTTT. Amino acids: CATRPRGLASDTQYF. The full variable domain, its missing parts supplied by reference TRBV5-1 and TRBJ2-3, is KAGVTQTPRYLIKTRGQQVTLSCSPISGHRSVSWYQQTPGQGLQFLFEYFSETQRNKGNFPGRFSGRQFSNSRSEMNVSTLELGDSALYLCATRPRGLASDTQYFGPGTRLTVL.

This chain connects TRBV5-1 to TRBJ1-4; D is undetermined. The ends were cut back, 3 bases at V and 4 bases at J, with 13 bases in the middle. This CDR3 has 15 amino acids. Germline V lookup: CDR1 SGHRS, CDR2 YFSETQ. CDR3 protein: CASSSPGGINEKLFF. The CDR3 DNA reads TGCGCCAGCAGCTCACCTGGAGGGATTAATGAAAAACTGTTTTTT.

The chain recombines TRBV30 with TRBJ2-1; no reliable D call. V was shortened by 0 bases and J by 8 bases, with 8 bases between the two germline ends. Germline V gene lookup returns CDR1 GTSNPN and CDR2 SVGIG (reference sequence). This CDR3 region has 12 residues. CDR3: CAWSVRVHEQFF. In nucleotides, the CDR3 is TGTGCCTGGAGTGTACGGGTACATGAGCAGTTCTTC.

The chain carries TRBV11-2 and TRBJ2-1; 14 bases agree with TRBD2. Germline V lookup: CDR1 SGHAT, CDR2 FQNNGV. CDR3 length: 19 residues. V lost 5 bases, J lost 7 bases, and 16 bases stayed unmatched. CDR3 region: CASSPGLAGGLGKWNEQFF. The CDR3 nucleotides are TGTGCCAGCAGCCCAGGACTAGCGGGGGGCTTGGGGAAATGGAATGAGCAGTTCTTC. Filled out from reference TRBV11-2 and TRBJ2-1, the complete variable domain reads EAGVAQSPRYKIIEKRQSVAFWCNPISGHATLYWYQQILGQGPKLLIQFQNNGVVDDSQLPKDRFSAERLKGVDSTLKIQPAKLEDSAVYLCASSPGLAGGLGKWNEQFFGPGTRLTVL.

J is TRBJ2-7 and V is TRBV5-4; D unresolved. Germline loops: CDR1 SGHNT, CDR2 YYREEE (reference sequence). The CDR3 sequence is 13 residues long. V was shortened by 4 bases and J by 1 base, with 9 bases between the two germline ends. CDR3: CASSRPPSYEQYF. The CDR3 region has the DNA TGTGCCAGCAGCCGTCCGCCTTCCTACGAGCAGTACTTC. Looking up the rest from reference TRBV5-4 and TRBJ2-7 gives the full variable domain: ETGVTQSPTHLIKTRGQQVTLRCSSQSGHNTVSWYQQALGQGPQFIFQYYREEENGRGNFPPRFSGLQFPNYSSELNVNALELDDSALYLCASSRPPSYEQYFGPGTRLTVT.

The gene calls are TRBV4-2 and TRBJ2-3; TRBD2 agrees at 10 bases. V was clipped by 1 base and J by 9 bases; unmatched bases: 13. The CDR3 is made up of 17 amino acids. The germline CDR1 and CDR2 sequences are LGHNA and YNFKEQ. Here the CDR3 DNA reads TGTGCCAGCAGCCAAGCTCCAGCGGGGGGGGGCGAAGGCACGCAGTATTTT. Translating it yields CASSQAPAGGGEGTQYF.

The J gene is TRBJ1-4, the V gene TRBV2, with 8 positions matching TRBD1. The CDR3 sequence is 15 residues long. Germline V lookup: CDR1 SNHLY, CDR2 FYNNEI. Losses at the gene ends were 6 bases for V and 3 bases for J; bases not matched to a gene: 6. CDR3 in amino acids: CASRPWTGPNEKLFF. The CDR3 nucleotides are TGTGCCAGCAGGCCTTGGACAGGGCCTAATGAAAAACTGTTTTTT. Filled out from reference TRBV2 and TRBJ1-4, the complete variable domain reads EPEVTQTPSHQVTQMGQEVILRCVPISNHLYFYWYRQILGQKVEFLVSFYNNEISEKSEIFDDQFSVERPDGSNFTLKIRSTKLEDSAMYFCASRPWTGPNEKLFFGSGTQLSVL.

The chain is built from TRBV29-1 and TRBJ2-5, with TRBD1 matching over 7 bases. This CDR3 region has 15 residues. V shed 6 bases, J shed 5 bases, and the junction held 15 bases outside the gene matches. CDR1 SQVTM and CDR2 ANQGSEA come from the germline V gene. For the CDR3, the DNA is TGCAGCGTCTTCGACCGGAACAGGGGATCTGAGACCCAGTACTTC. This translates into CSVFDRNRGSETQYF.

This clone was found once. V and J are TRBV7-9 and TRBJ2-5, with a tentative D call TRBD1 (5 bases). The CDR3 loop spans 16 amino acids. Trimming left V 5 bases short and J 5 bases short, with 21 bases between. Germline V gene sequence: CDR1 SEHNR, CDR2 FQNEAQ (reference sequence). CDR3 sequence: CASSTRAQGVRETQYF. The CDR3 nucleotides are TGTGCCAGCAGCACAAGGGCGCAGGGCGTGAGGGAGACCCAGTACTTC. Variable domain in full (rest from reference TRBV7-9 and TRBJ2-5): DTGVSQNPRHKITKRGQNVTFRCDPISEHNRLYWYRQTLGQGPEFLTYFQNEAQLEKSRLLSDRFSAERPKGSFSTLEIQRTEQGDSAMYLCASSTRAQGVRETQYFGPGTRLLVL.

With regard to this clone: Other DNA sequences from this sample encode an identical CDR3 as well. The chain combines TRBV5-1 with TRBJ2-3; D may match TRBD1 or TRBD2 (5 bases each). V dropped 1 base and J dropped 3 bases, with 12 bases sitting between them. Germline-derived CDR1 and CDR2 are SGHRS and YFSETQ. This CDR3 region has 15 residues. The CDR3 sequence: CASSLRGLATDTQYF. CDR3 nucleotides: TGCGCCAGCAGCTTGAGGGGTCTAGCAACAGATACGCAGTATTTT.